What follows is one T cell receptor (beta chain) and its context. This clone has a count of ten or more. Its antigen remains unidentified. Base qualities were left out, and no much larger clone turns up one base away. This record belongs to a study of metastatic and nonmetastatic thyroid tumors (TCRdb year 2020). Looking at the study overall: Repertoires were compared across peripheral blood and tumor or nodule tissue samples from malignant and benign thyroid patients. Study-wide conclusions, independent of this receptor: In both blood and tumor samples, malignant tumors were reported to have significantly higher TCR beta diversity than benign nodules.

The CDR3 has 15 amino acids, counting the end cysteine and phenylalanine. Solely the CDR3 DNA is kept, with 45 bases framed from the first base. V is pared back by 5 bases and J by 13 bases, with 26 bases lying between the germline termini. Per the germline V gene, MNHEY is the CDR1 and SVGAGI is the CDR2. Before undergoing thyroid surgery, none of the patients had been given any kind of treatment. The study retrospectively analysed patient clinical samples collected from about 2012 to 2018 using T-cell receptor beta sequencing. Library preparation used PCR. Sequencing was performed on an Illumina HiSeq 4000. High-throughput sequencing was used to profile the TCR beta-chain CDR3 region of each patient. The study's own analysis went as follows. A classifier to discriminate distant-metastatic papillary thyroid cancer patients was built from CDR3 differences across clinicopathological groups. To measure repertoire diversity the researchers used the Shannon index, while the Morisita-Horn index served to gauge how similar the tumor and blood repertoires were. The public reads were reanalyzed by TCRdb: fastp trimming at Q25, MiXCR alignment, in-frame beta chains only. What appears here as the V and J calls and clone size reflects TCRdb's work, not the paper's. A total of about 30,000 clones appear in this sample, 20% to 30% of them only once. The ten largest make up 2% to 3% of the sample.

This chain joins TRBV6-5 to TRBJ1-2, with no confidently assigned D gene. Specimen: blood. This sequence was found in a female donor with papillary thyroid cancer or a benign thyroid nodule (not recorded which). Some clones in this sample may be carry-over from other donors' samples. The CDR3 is CASSPLEGAAKAATF. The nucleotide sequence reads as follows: TGTGCCAGCAGTCCACTCGAGGGTGCGGCTAAGGCTGCCACCTTC.